The 31 T cell receptor beta chains listed next were all sequenced from one sample in a study of identical twins. TCRdb passed the 5' RACE reads through MiXCR, listing each CDR3 protein once. The profile covers more than 650,000 distinct CDR3 sequences, with 6.1% appearing a single time and 1.5% to 2% taken by the ten largest. Source material: naive T cells sorted from blood. The receptor source for this set is a man between 18 and 29 years old in good health.

This clonotype was found many times. An end of the junction differs from the germline gene, which may be a read error. The CDR3 nucleotides read TGTGCCAGCAGTTGGCGGGAAAACACCGGGGAGCTGTTTTTT. Translated, it gives CASSWRENTGELFF. V gene TRBV5-1 combines with J gene TRBJ2-2; possibly TRBD2 for D (6 bases). The CDR3 consists of 14 residues. CDR1 and CDR2 from the germline V gene are SGHRS and YFSETQ.

CDR3 protein: CASSSRDRGEKLFF. CDR3 nucleotide sequence: TGTGCCAGCAGCTCCCGGGACCGGGGGGAAAAACTGTTTTTT. The chain combines TRBV7-6 with TRBJ1-4, with TRBD1 as a possible D gene (5 bases). V was shortened by 4 bases and J by 8 bases, with 14 bases between the two germline ends. Germline CDR1 SGHVS, CDR2 FNYEAQ. The CDR3 spans 14 residues.

The table lists this clonotype with many counts. The chain has TRBV29-1 and TRBJ2-1; 7 positions agree with TRBD2. The CDR3 runs 14 residues. Looked up from germline, CDR1 is SQVTM and CDR2 is ANQGSEA. V was clipped by 3 bases and J by 6 bases; unmatched bases: 8. CDR3 nucleotide sequence: TGCAGCGTTGAGGTAGGGACTACACTCAATGAGCAGTTCTTC. As protein: CSVEVGTTLNEQFF.

There are a few counts of this clonotype. The chain has TRBV7-9 and TRBJ2-7, with D maybe TRBD1 (5 bases). V shed 5 bases and J shed 3 bases, with 20 bases lying between them. This CDR3 is 16 amino acids long. Germline loops: CDR1 SEHNR, CDR2 FQNEAQ (reference sequence). CDR3 loop: CASSRLIGRVNYEQYV. The CDR3 DNA sequence: TGTGCCAGCAGCCGCTTGATAGGCAGGGTAAACTACGAGCAGTACGTC.

This clonotype occurred many times. The chain carries TRBV12-3 or TRBV12-4 and TRBJ2-4; D is uncertain. The CDR3 totals 14 residues. With 5 bases removed from V and 8 bases from J, the gap between germline ends came to 16 bases. The CDR3 DNA reads TGTGCCAGCAGTCCGTCGACCAGAAGGGACATTCAGTACTTC. Translated, it gives CASSPSTRRDIQYF.

The chain recombines TRBV7-9 with TRBJ2-7; D is unclear. The CDR3 runs to 14 residues. The V gene's germline CDR1 is SEHNR and CDR2 FQNEAQ (reference sequence). The germline V and J ends were trimmed by 5 bases and 2 bases, with 13 bases remaining between them. The CDR3, as DNA: TGTGCCAGCAGCATAACGTCAGGAGCCTACGAGCAGTACTTC. Amino acids: CASSITSGAYEQYF.

This clonotype has a count of ten or more. CDR3 residues: CASSFLGGGREQFF. In DNA, the CDR3 is TGCGCCAGCAGCTTCCTCGGAGGGGGGCGTGAGCAGTTCTTC. This sequence joins TRBV5-1 and TRBJ2-1; D is possibly TRBD1 or TRBD2 (6 bases each). The length of the CDR3 is 14 residues. Per germline, CDR1 SGHRS and CDR2 YFSETQ. Trimming removed 2 bases from V and 9 bases from J, with 15 bases in between.

The rearrangement joins TRBV20-1 to TRBJ2-7; D assignment may be TRBD1 or TRBD2 (5 bases each). Trimming stripped 0 bases from V and 0 bases from J, with 12 bases between. Per the germline V gene, CDR1 is DFQATT and CDR2 is SNEGSKA (reference sequence). The CDR3 runs to 15 residues. DNA of the CDR3: TGCAGTGCTAGAGATCGGTGGGGGTCCTCCTACGAGCAGTACTTC. This codes for CSARDRWGSSYEQYF.

This clonotype was seen repeatedly, ten times or more. The chain employs TRBV10-3 and TRBJ2-1; 9 positions match TRBD1. Unmatched junction bases numbered 5, after V lost 7 bases and J lost 4 bases. Per the germline V gene, CDR1 is ENHRY and CDR2 is SYGVKD. This CDR3 is 14 amino acids long. CDR3 nucleotide sequence: TGTGCCATCACCCCGGGACAGGGTTACAATGAGCAGTTCTTC. The encoded protein is CAITPGQGYNEQFF.

At least ten counts were recorded for this clonotype. The rearrangement links TRBV10-3 to TRBJ2-7, with D perhaps being TRBD1 or TRBD2 (5 bases each). Looked up from germline, CDR1 is ENHRY and CDR2 is SYGVKD. V was clipped by 8 bases and J by 1 base, with 12 bases between them. This CDR3 contains 13 residues. The CDR3: CAIGDGSSYEQYV. The CDR3 bases are TGTGCCATCGGGGACGGTAGTTCCTACGAGCAGTACGTC.

This rearrangement joins TRBV7-9 to TRBJ2-2; 10 bases are shared with TRBD1. With 5 bases clipped from V and 0 bases from J, the junction kept 6 bases outside the gene matches. Germline assignment: CDR1 SEHNR and CDR2 FQNEAQ (reference sequence). The CDR3 spans 17 residues. The CDR3 bases are TGTGCCAGCAGCGGGACAGGACAGGGGGCGAACACCGGGGAGCTGTTTTTT. Encoded protein: CASSGTGQGANTGELFF.

This clonotype was observed a few times. This chain links TRBV7-6 with TRBJ1-3; 8 positions match TRBD1. The CDR3 contains 15 residues. Trimming removed 5 bases from V and 0 bases from J; junction bases left unmatched: 3. The V gene's germline CDR1 is SGHVS and CDR2 FNYEAQ. CDR3 bases: TGTGCCAGCAGCCCAGGGGGCCCCTCTGGAAACACCATATATTTT. This translates into CASSPGGPSGNTIYF.

This rearrangement joins TRBV24-1 to TRBJ2-5; no firm D call. Germline V gene lookup returns CDR1 KGHDR and CDR2 SFDVKD. V was pared by 5 bases and J by 10 bases, with 16 bases between. This CDR3 region has 13 residues. CDR3 in DNA: TGTGCCACCAGTGGTTCGAACGCCCGGAGCCAGTACTTC. This encodes CATSGSNARSQYF.

This clonotype was counted at least ten times. The chain is built from TRBV5-1 and TRBJ1-6, with TRBD1 matching 9 bases. The CDR3 covers 15 residues. V shed 4 bases and J 10 bases; nucleotides not matched to a gene: 9. In germline, CDR1 is SGHRS, CDR2 YFSETQ. CDR3 amino acids: CASSIQGAPNSPLHF. CDR3 in DNA: TGCGCCAGCAGCATACAGGGGGCGCCGAACTCACCCCTCCACTTT.

This clonotype was detected only a few times. This chain connects TRBV6-5 to TRBJ2-5, with TRBD1 matching over 7 bases. This CDR3 is 12 amino acids long. Unmatched junction bases numbered 7, after V lost 10 bases and J lost 5 bases. Germline V gene sequence: CDR1 MNHEY, CDR2 SVGAGI. CDR3 loop: CATTDREETQYF. For the CDR3, the DNA is TGTGCCACAACCGACAGGGAGGAGACCCAGTACTTC.

This clonotype appeared a few times. The chain is built from TRBV6-1 and TRBJ1-1; 7 bases fit TRBD1. CDR1 MNHNS and CDR2 SASEGT come from the germline V gene. V trimming: 7 bases; J trimming: 0 bases; junction bases outside the gene matches: 11. The CDR3 has 16 residues. The CDR3 DNA sequence: TGTGCCAGCACGACCCGAACAGGGGCCCTGAACACTGAAGCTTTCTTT. It codes for CASTTRTGALNTEAFF.

This clonotype was seen at least ten times. The chain uses TRBV20-1 and TRBJ2-2; D not resolved. Trimming stripped 2 bases from V and 0 bases from J, with 10 bases between. This CDR3 spans 15 amino acids. Per the germline V gene, CDR1 is DFQATT and CDR2 is SNEGSKA (reference sequence). The CDR3 loop is CSARSGPANTGELFF. CDR3 nucleotides: TGCAGTGCTAGATCCGGTCCCGCGAACACCGGGGAGCTGTTTTTT.

This clonotype has only a few counts. The chain is built from TRBV29-1 and TRBJ1-2, with D possibly matching TRBD1 (5 bases). The CDR3 runs 15 residues. V lost 6 bases to trimming and J lost 5 bases, with 22 bases between them. Germline V gene sequence: CDR1 SQVTM, CDR2 ANQGSEA. The CDR3 sequence: CSVASGLATLYGYTF. Written as DNA, the CDR3 is TGCAGCGTCGCATCGGGGCTGGCCACCTTATATGGCTACACCTTC.

This chain links TRBV20-1 with TRBJ2-1; TRBD2 agrees at 7 bases. V lost 3 bases, J lost 7 bases, and 9 bases stayed unmatched. Germline V gene data show CDR1 as DFQATT and CDR2 as SNEGSKA (reference sequence). The CDR3 runs to 14 residues. CDR3: CSASRAGVRNEQFF. The CDR3 nucleotides are TGCAGTGCTAGTAGGGCGGGAGTTAGGAATGAGCAGTTCTTC.

This clonotype came up many times. The chain links TRBV4-3 to TRBJ2-1, with 8 bases lining up with TRBD2. Germline CDR1 is LGHNA and CDR2 is YSLEER. J was trimmed by 8 bases and V by 1 base; bases with no gene match: 7. This CDR3 has 15 residues. The CDR3 DNA is TGCGCCAGCAGCCAAGGTAGCGGGACGGGCGATGAGCAGTTCTTC. Protein product: CASSQGSGTGDEQFF.

The J gene is TRBJ2-1, the V gene TRBV7-9; 8 bases fit TRBD2. The V and J ends lost 0 bases and 7 bases, in that order; junction bases with no gene match: 8. Germline assignment: CDR1 SEHNR and CDR2 FQNEAQ (reference sequence). The CDR3 loop spans 16 amino acids. The DNA for the CDR3 is TGTGCCAGCAGCTTAGCGCCCAGCGGGAGACGGAATGAGCAGTTCTTC. Its translation: CASSLAPSGRRNEQFF.

The table lists this clonotype with a few counts. This chain connects TRBV3-1 to TRBJ2-5, with D maybe TRBD1 (7 bases). Trimming left V 0 bases short and J 7 bases short, with 30 bases between. The CDR3 has 20 amino acids. Germline assignment: CDR1 LGHDT and CDR2 YNNKEL (reference sequence). The CDR3: CASSQDGGTVWGDGILTQYF. Written as DNA, the CDR3 is TGTGCCAGCAGCCAAGATGGCGGGACAGTCTGGGGTGACGGGATTCTGACCCAGTACTTC.

The gene calls are TRBV30 and TRBJ1-2; D gene ambiguous. Per germline, CDR1 GTSNPN and CDR2 SVGIG (reference sequence). This CDR3 spans 12 amino acids. V was clipped by 4 bases and J by 8 bases, with 14 bases between them. The CDR3 DNA follows: TGTGCCTGGATTGAGGTTTTAGGGGGCTACACCTTC. This sequence encodes CAWIEVLGGYTF.

The chain combines TRBV7-8 with TRBJ2-7; TRBD1 agrees at 7 bases. Germline CDR1 reads SGHVS; CDR2 reads FQNEAQ. V shed 1 base, J shed 4 bases, and the junction held 10 bases outside the gene matches. The CDR3 consists of 16 residues. The CDR3 region is CASSLVFRDRQYEQYF. DNA for the CDR3: TGTGCCAGCAGCTTAGTGTTCCGGGACAGACAATACGAGCAGTACTTC.

This clonotype was recorded at least ten times. The rearrangement joins TRBV20-1 to TRBJ1-4; D is unresolved. V was pared by 2 bases and J by 3 bases, with 7 bases between. The CDR3 consists of 13 residues. The germline V gene encodes CDR1 DFQATT and CDR2 SNEGSKA (reference sequence). The CDR3 protein is CSARFVANEKLFF. CDR3 in DNA: TGCAGTGCTAGATTTGTCGCTAATGAAAAACTGTTTTTT.

The sample holds many counts of this clonotype. The CDR3 DNA is TGCAGCGTTCCAGGGGGCACGAACACCGGGGAGCTGTTTTTT. This codes for CSVPGGTNTGELFF. The chain is built from TRBV29-1 and TRBJ2-2; 8 bases match TRBD1. The germline V gene encodes CDR1 SQVTM and CDR2 ANQGSEA. J gave up 0 bases and V 5 bases, and 2 bases lay outside the gene matches. The CDR3 totals 14 residues.

This chain uses TRBV6-1 with TRBJ2-3; 13 bases map to TRBD2. In germline, CDR1 is MNHNS, CDR2 SASEGT. CDR3 length: 15 residues. V was clipped by 6 bases and J by 4 bases; unmatched bases: 4. The CDR3 reads CASRTGTSGADTQYF. CDR3 DNA: TGTGCCAGCAGAACCGGGACTAGCGGGGCAGATACGCAGTATTTT.

This clonotype was seen at least ten times. The chain is built from TRBV4-1 and TRBJ2-1; D perhaps matches TRBD1 (6 bases). Trimming cost V 3 bases and J 10 bases, with 13 bases left between them. There are 13 residues in the CDR3. Looked up from germline, CDR1 is MGHRA and CDR2 is YSYEKL. The CDR3 loop reads CASSHKGVGEQFF. The CDR3 bases are TGCGCCAGCAGCCACAAGGGGGTCGGCGAGCAGTTCTTC.

The chain couples TRBV24-1 to TRBJ2-1, with D possibly matching TRBD1 (5 bases). The germline V gene has CDR1 KGHDR and CDR2 SFDVKD. The CDR3 has 14 residues. The V end was cut by 3 bases, the J end by 8 bases, with 13 bases between. The CDR3: CATSDAGLQDEQFF. In DNA, the CDR3 is TGTGCCACCAGTGATGCCGGGCTACAGGATGAGCAGTTCTTC.

This clonotype has only a few counts. The rearrangement joins TRBV7-9 to TRBJ1-4; D unresolved. Germline values: CDR1 SEHNR, CDR2 FQNEAQ (reference sequence). The CDR3 length is 14 residues. V lost 1 base, J lost 7 bases, and 10 bases lay in between. The CDR3 protein is CASSLVGGGEKLFF. CDR3 in DNA: TGTGCCAGCAGCTTAGTCGGTGGAGGTGAAAAACTGTTTTTT.

There are a few counts of this clonotype. The chain joins TRBV20-1 to TRBJ2-7; the D gene is possibly TRBD1 (6 bases). V lost 3 bases and J lost 5, with 14 bases in between. Germline V gene sequence: CDR1 DFQATT, CDR2 SNEGSKA (reference sequence). The CDR3 runs to 13 residues. CDR3 DNA sequence: TGCAGTGCTAGCACAGGGTTAAACGACGAGCAGTACTTC. It specifies CSASTGLNDEQYF.